The 3 T cell receptor beta chains given below trace back to one sample, sequenced in a study of OX40 agonist ivuxolimab in advanced cancers. Using immunoSEQ multiplex PCR, the repertoire was profiled, and TCRdb retains in-frame clones only, with some absent. The sample lists about 56,000 clones, approximately 83% occurring once. The source was CD4+ or CD8+ T cells sorted from blood, collected in a trial of the OX40 agonist ivuxolimab. The source is an adult with an advanced solid tumor such as melanoma, head and neck, liver or kidney cancer.

The CDR3 region has the DNA TGTGCCAGCAGCTTAAGAGGGCACAGATCTCCGGGGGAGCAGTACTTC. Its translation is CASSLRGHRSPGEQYF. The V gene is TRBV7-2, the J gene TRBJ2-7; D might be TRBD2 (5 bases). This CDR3 comprises 16 residues. Per the germline V gene, CDR1 is SGHTA and CDR2 is FQGNSA. Trimming removed 2 bases at V and 7 bases at J, with 21 bases between.

Many counts were recorded for this clone. The chain joins TRBV5-6 to TRBJ1-2, with TRBD1 as a possible D gene (5 bases). Trimming took off 0 bases at V and 3 bases at J, with 15 bases between the two ends. The CDR3 spans 16 residues. Germline CDR1 is SGHDT and CDR2 is YYEEEE. CDR3 residues: CASSLDFKGDHYGYTF. The CDR3 DNA reads TGTGCCAGCAGCTTGGATTTTAAAGGGGATCACTATGGCTACACCTTC.

The V gene is TRBV4-2, the J gene TRBJ2-1; no clear D. Germline CDR1 is LGHNA and CDR2 is YNFKEQ. V lost 1 base and J 5 bases, leaving 24 bases between the germline ends. The CDR3 runs 19 residues. As DNA, the CDR3 is TGTGCCAGCAGCCAAGGTTCTCCTAGTTTGCGGACCCGGAACAATGAGCAGTTCTTC. Encoded protein: CASSQGSPSLRTRNNEQFF.